The following is a T cell receptor beta chain sequence with its context. This specimen comes from a study of cytomegalovirus exposure and HLA in healthy donors. The protocol was immunoSEQ multiplex PCR, while the TCRdb copy is restricted to in-frame clones and leaves out a portion. The sample yields about 76,000 clones, 90% to 95% seen once. The CDR3 contains 17 residues. Germline lookup yields CDR1 LNHDA and CDR2 SQIVND (reference sequence). V gave up 6 bases and J gave up 4 bases; unmatched junction bases: 17. The genes are TRBV19 and TRBJ1-2; TRBD1 agrees at 7 bases. Sequencing was done on a sample of PBMCs. This clonotype was obtained from a woman aged 18-29 years in good health and CMV-seropositive. The CDR3 spells CASRVRTSLGQLYGYTF. CDR3 in DNA: TGTGCCAGTAGGGTTCGAACGAGTCTGGGACAGCTCTATGGCTACACCTTC.